This paragraph covers one T cell receptor beta chain sequence. The antigen remains undetermined. The data derive from a study of cytotoxic CD8 clonotypes in ibrutinib-treated CLL. As for the study in general: Responses: around 25 partial, 2 complete; after median approximately 70 months, around 15 stayed remitted, approximately twelve progressed.

Overall study findings and caveats: T-cell clonality at baseline went above that of age-matched healthy donors and rose and fell with circulating CD8+ T-cell counts.

Sequencing was performed with immunoSEQ multiplex PCR; in TCRdb, only in-frame clones are kept and a portion is missing. This sample yields about 160,000 clones, of which under 90% are seen a single time; roughly 4.5% belongs to the top ten. Trimming removed 4 bases at V and 2 bases at J, with 16 bases between. This CDR3 contains 16 residues. Germline V gene lookup returns CDR1 SGHRS and CDR2 YFSETQ. The receptor was isolated from a human donor with chronic lymphocytic leukemia. The chain has TRBV5-1 and TRBJ2-1; D gene uncertain. The sequencing here drew on PBMCs, taken after 24 months of ibrutinib treatment. The CDR3 loop reads CASSPRSLSAYNEQFF. The CDR3 DNA sequence: TGCGCCAGCAGCCCCCGCAGCCTCTCAGCCTACAATGAGCAGTTCTTC.